This T cell receptor beta chain was recovered during a study of T cell responses to AZD1222 COVID-19 vaccine. Germline V lookup: CDR1 SNHLY, CDR2 FYNNEI. Trimming removed 6 bases at V and 9 bases at J, with 18 bases between. The CDR3 loop spans 15 amino acids. This clone was detected a few times. The target antigen is unknown. Sequencing used immunoSEQ multiplex PCR; TCRdb keeps in-frame clones, though not all of them. The sample gives some 140,000 clones, more than 75% of which show up once; over 4% is in the top ten. The study, taken as a whole, reports: Spike as a whole was targeted by vaccine-associated CD4 TCRs, dominant at 160-218 and 743-854.

The clonotype was recovered from an adult in good health. The source material was peripheral blood, sampled on day 0 of AZD1222 vaccination. The chain recombines TRBV2 with TRBJ1-6; the D gene is possibly TRBD1 (6 bases). As DNA, the CDR3 is TGTGCCAGCAGCGCGGGACAACGAGGAGTTTCACCCCTCCACTTT. Protein sequence: CASSAGQRGVSPLHF.